These T cell receptor beta chains were read from a single sample in a study of T cell repertoires in aging, cancer and after chemotherapy. TCRdb re-derived calls from the multiplex PCR reads in MiXCR, one entry per CDR3 protein. The sample includes 9,000 or so distinct CDR3 sequences, less than 25% of them seen just once. Specimen: blood. The receptors were gathered from a human donor with a blood cancer. The donor label of this sample is uncertain. The CDR3 runs from the conserved cysteine through the conserved F or W. Fields, in order: V gene, J gene, clone size, D gene, CDR3 DNA, CDR3 protein. A D gene is named only where the DNA matches it firmly. The size of a clone is reported for some rows only, either as once, few or many, or as a class for expanded clones.

>TRBV19|TRBJ2-7|-|-
TGTGCCAGTAGTGGATGGTCCTACGAGCAGTACTTC
CASSGWSYEQYF
>TRBV6-2/TRBV6-3|TRBJ2-7|many|TRBD2
TGTGCCAGCAGCCAGCGGGGTTCTGGCGAGCAGTACTTC
CASSQRGSGEQYF
>TRBV6-2/TRBV6-3|TRBJ2-1|medium-sized|TRBD2
TGTGCCAGCAGCCCACTCCGGAGCGGGGGAAACAATGAGCAGTTCTTC
CASSPLRSGGNNEQFF
>TRBV7-2|TRBJ2-1|many|-
TGTGCCAGCAGCTCAAGCGGGCAGTCCTACAATGAGCAGTTCTTC
CASSSSGQSYNEQFF
>TRBV28|TRBJ1-1|few|-
TGTGCCAGCAGGGGCGGGGTAATGAACACTGAAGCTTTCTTT
CASRGGVMNTEAFF
>TRBV30|TRBJ1-2|-|TRBD1
TGTGCCTGGAGTGGACAGGGGAAGGGCTACACCTTC
CAWSGQGKGYTF
>TRBV4-2|TRBJ2-1|once|-
TGTGCCAGCAGCCAAGCTAGAGCGACGCAAAATGAGCAGTTCTTC
CASSQARATQNEQFF
>TRBV30|TRBJ2-7|medium-sized|-
TGTGCCTGGAAGACAGGCATCTACGAGCAGTACTTC
CAWKTGIYEQYF
>TRBV28|TRBJ1-3|-|TRBD1
TGTGCCAGCAGCACTCCGGGACAGGGGGGACGATCTGGAAACACCATATATTTT
CASSTPGQGGRSGNTIYF
>TRBV5-4|TRBJ2-1|few|TRBD2
TGTGCCAGCAGCTTTCGGACTAGCGGGAGAGAAGAGCAGTTCTTC
CASSFRTSGREEQFF
>TRBV27|TRBJ2-1|medium-sized|TRBD2
TGTGCCAGCAGCCGAACAGATGGACTAGCCTACAATGAGCAGTTCTTC
CASSRTDGLAYNEQFF
>TRBV6-5|TRBJ2-7|few|-
TGTGCCAGCAGTTACCTAAGGACAGAAACCCCCTACGAGCAGTACTTC
CASSYLRTETPYEQYF
>TRBV12-3/TRBV12-4|TRBJ1-5|-|TRBD1
TGTGCCAGCAGGGGGGAAGCCGGGACAGGGGGAGGGAAGCCCCAGCATTTT
CASRGEAGTGGGKPQHF
>TRBV28|TRBJ2-2|-|TRBD2
TGTGCCAGCAGTTTAAGCGGGAGTGGGGGCACCGGGGAGCTGTTTTTT
CASSLSGSGGTGELFF
>TRBV30|TRBJ2-7|medium-sized|TRBD2
TGTGCCTGGGGGGCTAGCGGGAGTGGAGAGCAGTACTTC
CAWGASGSGEQYF
>TRBV28|TRBJ2-7|-|-
TGTGCCAGAACCGCCCGTCCCGCAGCCTACGAGCAGTACTTC
CARTARPAAYEQYF
>TRBV19|TRBJ2-1|medium-sized|TRBD2
TGTGCCAGTAGTATACTAGCGGGGCCCGGGGATGAGCAGTTCTTC
CASSILAGPGDEQFF
>TRBV6-2/TRBV6-3|TRBJ1-1|few|-
TGTGCCAGCAGTTACCTCGTGGGGAGCACTGAAGCTTTCTTT
CASSYLVGSTEAFF
>TRBV19|TRBJ2-7|medium-sized|-
TGTGCCAGTAGGAATACAGAGAGCTCCTACGAGCAGTACTTC
CASRNTESSYEQYF
>TRBV7-9|TRBJ1-2|-|TRBD1
TGTGCCAGCAGCTTAGTCGGGGACAGACGTCCTAACTATGGCTACACCTTC
CASSLVGDRRPNYGYTF
>TRBV27|TRBJ2-7|medium-sized|-
TGTGCCAGCAGTTTGGGACCGGACTACGAGCAGTACTTC
CASSLGPDYEQYF
>TRBV6-1|TRBJ1-2|few|TRBD1
TGTGCCAGCAGTCCCCGGGACAGCTATGGCTACACCTTC
CASSPRDSYGYTF
>TRBV11-2|TRBJ2-7|-|-
TGTGCCAGCAGCTTAGAGTGGACTCCGAGCTCCTACGAGCAGTACTTC
CASSLEWTPSSYEQYF
>TRBV6-2/TRBV6-3|TRBJ2-5|medium-sized|-
TGTGCCAGCACAAGAGGAGGGCCTGAGACCCAGTACTTC
CASTRGGPETQYF
>TRBV7-9|TRBJ2-2|-|TRBD2
TGTGCCAGCAGCCCCCCTAGCGGGAGGATTGATTGGGAGCTGTTTTTT
CASSPPSGRIDWELFF
>TRBV4-2|TRBJ2-1|few|TRBD1
TGTGCCAGCAGCCACATACAGGGGGCGGGCAATGAGCAGTTCTTC
CASSHIQGAGNEQFF
>TRBV24-1|TRBJ2-3|few|TRBD1
TGTGCCACCAGTCCCGGGACAGGGGGCACAGATACGCAGTATTTT
CATSPGTGGTDTQYF
>TRBV19|TRBJ2-2|-|-
TGTACCAGTAGTACCCCTTGGACTGTCGAACACCGGGAGCTGTTTTTT
CTSSTPWTVEHRELFF
>TRBV5-6|TRBJ2-1|medium-sized|TRBD1
TGTGCCAGCACCCTTGACAGGGGGTCCGTCTCCTACAATGAGCAGTTCTTC
CASTLDRGSVSYNEQFF
>TRBV10-3|TRBJ2-7|many|TRBD2
TGTGCCATCAGTGATCCAAGAATTAGGACTAGCGGATTCTCCTACGAGCAGTACTTC
CAISDPRIRTSGFSYEQYF
>TRBV5-1|TRBJ2-7|few|TRBD1
TGCGCCAGCAGCCCGGGACAGGGTCCCTACGAGCAGTACTTC
CASSPGQGPYEQYF
>TRBV5-1|TRBJ2-1|few|-
TGCGCCAGCAGCCCGGGGGGGACAGGATACAATGAGCAGTTCTTC
CASSPGGTGYNEQFF
>TRBV6-1|TRBJ2-1|medium-sized|-
TGTGCCAGCAAGGCAGGGGGAGGGAAGCAGTTCTTC
CASKAGGGKQFF
>TRBV6-5|TRBJ2-3|few|-
TGTGCCAGCAGTACCCAGACGGTAGACACAGATACGCAGTATTTT
CASSTQTVDTDTQYF
>TRBV5-4|TRBJ2-1|-|TRBD1
TGTGCCAGCAGCCGGAGACAGGGAAGGGATAACAATGAGCAGTTCTTC
CASSRRQGRDNNEQFF
>TRBV19|TRBJ2-2|-|TRBD2
TGTGCCAGTAGTATTCTAGCGGGAGGGCCGGCCGGGGAGCTGTTTTTT
CASSILAGGPAGELFF
>TRBV6-5|TRBJ1-1|medium-sized|-
TGTGCCAGCAGTTCCAGGGGGAACACTGAAGCTTTCTTT
CASSSRGNTEAFF
>TRBV27|TRBJ2-5|medium-sized|-
TGTGCCAGCAGTGTCACGGGACGGCTGTACCAAGAGACCCAGTACTTC
CASSVTGRLYQETQYF
>TRBV6-5|TRBJ1-1|medium-sized|-
TGTGCCAGCAGGGGTGGGACGGCTGAAGCTTTCTTT
CASRGGTAEAFF
>TRBV28|TRBJ2-2|-|-
TGTGCCAGCAGCACCGGGGAGCTGTTTTTT
CASSTGELFF
>TRBV5-4|TRBJ2-1|-|TRBD2
TGTGCCAGCAGAGTTGGACTAGCGGGAGAAAAAGGCAATGAGCAGTTCTTC
CASRVGLAGEKGNEQFF
>TRBV11-1|TRBJ2-7|few|-
TGTGCCAGCAGCACCCAATACGAGCAGTACTTC
CASSTQYEQYF
>TRBV5-1|TRBJ2-7|-|-
TGCGCCAGCAGCCCCACCCCCGGGAGTTACGAGCAGTACTTC
CASSPTPGSYEQYF
>TRBV5-4|TRBJ2-1|-|-
TGTGCCAGCAGCTCAAAGATGACTAGCTTC
CASSSKMTSF
>TRBV6-5|TRBJ2-2|medium-sized|-
TGTGCCAGCAGTTACGGGAGGAACACCGGGGAGCTGTTTTTT
CASSYGRNTGELFF
>TRBV6-5|TRBJ2-1|medium-sized|TRBD2
TGTGCCAGCAGTTTCGGGACTAGCTACAATGAGCAGTTCTTC
CASSFGTSYNEQFF
>TRBV7-9|TRBJ2-3|few|TRBD2
TGTGCCAGCAGCCGTAGCGGGAGTGGGAGCACAGATACGCAGTATTTT
CASSRSGSGSTDTQYF
>TRBV6-2/TRBV6-3|TRBJ1-4|medium-sized|TRBD1
TGTGCCAGCAGCCGTGACAGGGCAACTAATGAAAAACTGTTTTTT
CASSRDRATNEKLFF
>TRBV30|TRBJ1-2|few|-
TGTGCCTGGAGTCTTAGGGGGGGGGTGGATGGCTACACCTTC
CAWSLRGGVDGYTF
>TRBV12-3/TRBV12-4|TRBJ1-5|few|TRBD1
TGTGCCAGCAGGCCCGGGACAGGGTTATGGCAGCCCCAGCATTTT
CASRPGTGLWQPQHF
>TRBV29-1|TRBJ1-2|medium-sized|-
TGCAGCGTAACAACCGGGCGAGCTAACTATGGCTACACCTTC
CSVTTGRANYGYTF
>TRBV6-5|TRBJ2-7|medium-sized|-
TGTGCCAGCAGTTACTCGGTGTATGGATACGAGCAGTACTTC
CASSYSVYGYEQYF
>TRBV6-1|TRBJ1-1|-|TRBD1
TGTGCCAGCAGGGACCAGGGGGCTGGTGAAGCTTTCTTT
CASRDQGAGEAFF
>TRBV13|TRBJ1-1|-|-
TGTGCCAGCAGCCAACGAAGGCAACAGGGCGGGCGCACTGAAGCTTTCTTT
CASSQRRQQGGRTEAFF
>TRBV12-3/TRBV12-4|TRBJ2-2|medium-sized|-
TGTGCCAGCAGTCCTCGTTCTAGCGCGACCGGGGAGCTGTTTTTT
CASSPRSSATGELFF
>TRBV27|TRBJ2-7|many|-
TGTGCCAGCAGTTTAACCCCGTATCCCTACGAGCAGTACTTC
CASSLTPYPYEQYF
>TRBV12-3/TRBV12-4|TRBJ1-5|-|-
TGTGCCAGCAGCCTGGAGGGGGGACGGGGGCAGCCCCAGCATTTT
CASSLEGGRGQPQHF
>TRBV5-4|TRBJ1-1|few|-
TGTGCCAGCAGCTCCCGAGTAGGGCGGAACACTGAAGCTTTCTTT
CASSSRVGRNTEAFF
>TRBV6-5|TRBJ2-3|few|TRBD2
TGTGCCAGCAGTTACGACGCTCAGCGGGAGGGCACAGATACGCAGTATTTT
CASSYDAQREGTDTQYF